Included here is one TCR beta chain sequence, with context. There is no known antigen for this receptor. The record has no base qualities; no much larger clone is one base away. This sample stems from a study of Epstein–Barr virus B cells in breast cancer (dated by TCRdb to about 2021). For the study in its entirety: Control T cells were grown by the rapid expansion method using irradiated PBMC feeders, soluble OKT3 and IL-2 200 U/ml, and were harvested roughly 10-13 days after stimulation. The study was a single-patient case report on whether tumor-infiltrating EBV+ B cells shape the T-cell receptor repertoire in triple-negative breast cancer. What the work shows at the level of the full study, not this receptor alone: Since all data came from a single patient, described as a first proof of concept, generalization is limited.

The CDR3, from cysteine to phenylalanine, totals 14 residues. Only the CDR3 portion is preserved as DNA: 42 bases, with reading frame beginning at the first base. V and J lose 6 bases and 8 bases, and a span of 17 bases separates them. The germline V gene (reference sequence) yields DFQATT for CDR1 and SNEGSKA for CDR2. RNA was extracted from approximately 9.1e4 to 9.4e5 cultured T cells with RNeasy Micro or Mini kits, including on-column DNase digestion, and was checked on an Agilent 2100 Bioanalyzer. The method behind the library was 5' RACE. TCR libraries were built from RNA with the SMARTer Human TCR a/b Profiling Kit, capturing full V(D)J regions of both alpha and beta chains. Amplified libraries were purified with AMPure XP beads and validated on an Agilent 2100 Bioanalyzer with the DNA 1000 Kit. Libraries were sequenced on an Illumina MiSeq with the 600-cycle v3 reagent kit, giving 2 x 300 bp paired-end reads. The authors processed their data as follows. MiXCR and VDJTools were used to process the reads, with non-productive clonotypes filtered out and clonotypes collapsed by CDR3 amino acid sequence prior to recalculating frequencies. Matching of CDR3 sequences to the McPAS-TCR database tolerated a Levenshtein distance of 1, and UpSet plots were generated in R using UpSetR. TCRdb reprocessing: public reads trimmed at Q25 with fastp, clones called with MiXCR, in-frame beta chains kept. Entries that share a CDR3 protein sequence are merged under the most common genes and DNA. In this record, the V and J calls reflect TCRdb's handling and not the investigators' own analysis. The table for this sample lists fewer than 2,000 distinct CDR3 sequences; about 15% of them were counted only once. Of the sample, around 28% falls within the top ten clones.

Sequenced sample: tumor-infiltrating lymphocytes expanded in culture. The receptor was isolated from a woman aged 40 to 55 with triple-negative breast cancer. This sequence uses TRBV20-1 and TRBJ1-6; no D gene is confidently identified. The CDR3 region: CSAKVGQRDSPLHF. The bases are TGCAGTGCCAAAGTCGGGCAGAGGGATTCACCCCTCCACTTT.